Listed here is a single T cell receptor beta chain. Its antigen is still unknown. One entry per CDR3 protein, called by TCRdb with MiXCR from the RT-PCR reads. Here the sample spans about 13,000 distinct CDR3 sequences, 84% being singletons. The CDR3 totals 9 residues. Trimming stripped 4 bases from V and 8 bases from J, with 3 bases between. In germline, CDR1 is SQVTM, CDR2 ANQGSEA. The sample comes from a study of yellow fever vaccine responses in identical twins. The study's findings and limits: It has been reported that, in twins, the vaccine T cell response seemed partly convergent and partly personalized.

This clonotype originated in a woman under 30 who received the yellow fever vaccine. Material: T cells from blood (PBMCs), unsorted or a sorted subset (not recorded which), obtained before or after yellow fever vaccination (not recorded which). The chain uses TRBV29-1 and TRBJ2-1; no firm D call. In DNA, the CDR3 is TGCAGCGTTGGCGATGAGCAGTTCTTC. It is translated as CSVGDEQFF.